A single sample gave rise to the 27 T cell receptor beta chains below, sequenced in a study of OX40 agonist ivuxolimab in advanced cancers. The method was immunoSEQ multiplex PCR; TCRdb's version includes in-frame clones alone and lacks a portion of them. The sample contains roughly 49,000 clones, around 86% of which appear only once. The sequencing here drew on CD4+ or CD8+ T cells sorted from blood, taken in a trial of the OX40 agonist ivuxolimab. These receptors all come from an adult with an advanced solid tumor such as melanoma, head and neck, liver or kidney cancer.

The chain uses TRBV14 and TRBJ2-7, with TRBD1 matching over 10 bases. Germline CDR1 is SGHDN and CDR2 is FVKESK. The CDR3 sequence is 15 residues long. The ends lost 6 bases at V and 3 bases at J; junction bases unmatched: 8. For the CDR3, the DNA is TGTGCCAGCAGGCTAGACGGGACAGGGGTCTACGAGCAGTACTTC. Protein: CASRLDGTGVYEQYF.

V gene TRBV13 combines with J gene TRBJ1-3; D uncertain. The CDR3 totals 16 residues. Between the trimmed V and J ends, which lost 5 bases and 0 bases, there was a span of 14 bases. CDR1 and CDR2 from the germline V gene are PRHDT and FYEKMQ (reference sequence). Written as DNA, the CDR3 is TGTGCCAGCAGCGCCCGGGGAGAATACTCTGGAAACACCATATATTTT. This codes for CASSARGEYSGNTIYF. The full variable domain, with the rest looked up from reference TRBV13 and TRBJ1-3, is AAGVIQSPRHLIKEKRETATLKCYPIPRHDTVYWYQQGPGQDPQFLISFYEKMQSDKGSIPDRFSAQQFSDYHSELNMSSLELGDSALYFCASSARGEYSGNTIYFGEGSWLTVV.

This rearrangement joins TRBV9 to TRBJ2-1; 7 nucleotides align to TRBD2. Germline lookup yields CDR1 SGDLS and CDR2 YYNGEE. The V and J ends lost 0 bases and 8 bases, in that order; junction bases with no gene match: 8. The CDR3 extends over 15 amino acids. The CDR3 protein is CASSVVLGGPDEQFF. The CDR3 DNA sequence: TGTGCCAGCAGCGTAGTACTGGGAGGGCCGGATGAGCAGTTCTTC.

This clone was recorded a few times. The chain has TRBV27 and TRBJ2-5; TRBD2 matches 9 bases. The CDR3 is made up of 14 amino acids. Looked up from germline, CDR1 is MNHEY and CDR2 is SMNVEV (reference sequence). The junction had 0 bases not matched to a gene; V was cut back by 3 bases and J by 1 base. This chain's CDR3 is CASSLTSGQETQYF. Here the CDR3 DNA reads TGTGCCAGCAGTTTGACTAGCGGCCAAGAGACCCAGTACTTC.

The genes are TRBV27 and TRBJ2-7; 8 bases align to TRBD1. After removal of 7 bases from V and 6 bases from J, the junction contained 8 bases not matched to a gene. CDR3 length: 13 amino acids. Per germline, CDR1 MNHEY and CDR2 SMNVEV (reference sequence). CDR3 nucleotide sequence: TGTGCCAGCATTTCGCAGGGGGCGAGCGAGCAGTACTTC. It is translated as CASISQGASEQYF.

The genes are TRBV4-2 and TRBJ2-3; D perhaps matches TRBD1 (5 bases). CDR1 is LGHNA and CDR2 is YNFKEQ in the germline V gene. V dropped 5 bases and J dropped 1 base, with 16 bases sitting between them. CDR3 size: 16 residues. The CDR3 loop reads CASSESQGLGTDTQYF. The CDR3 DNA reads TGTGCCAGCAGCGAAAGTCAGGGTTTGGGCACAGATACGCAGTATTTT.

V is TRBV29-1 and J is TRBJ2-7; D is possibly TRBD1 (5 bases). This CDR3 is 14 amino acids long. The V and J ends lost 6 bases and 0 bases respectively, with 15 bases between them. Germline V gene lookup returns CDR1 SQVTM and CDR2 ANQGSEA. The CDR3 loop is CSVWGDDSSYEQYF. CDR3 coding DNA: TGCAGCGTGTGGGGTGACGACAGCTCCTACGAGCAGTACTTC.

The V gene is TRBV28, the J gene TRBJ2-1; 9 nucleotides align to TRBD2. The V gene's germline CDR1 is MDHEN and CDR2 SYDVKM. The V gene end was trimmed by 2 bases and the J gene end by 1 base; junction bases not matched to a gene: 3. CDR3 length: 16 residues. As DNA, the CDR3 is TGTGCCAGCAGTTTAGATGGACTAGCGTCCTACAATGAGCAGTTCTTC. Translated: CASSLDGLASYNEQFF.

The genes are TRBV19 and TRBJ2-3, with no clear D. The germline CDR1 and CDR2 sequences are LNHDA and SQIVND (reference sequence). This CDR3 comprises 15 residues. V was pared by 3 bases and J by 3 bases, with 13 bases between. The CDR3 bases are TGTGCCAGTAGTATCTATGGTGAGGAGACAGATACGCAGTATTTT. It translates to CASSIYGEETDTQYF.

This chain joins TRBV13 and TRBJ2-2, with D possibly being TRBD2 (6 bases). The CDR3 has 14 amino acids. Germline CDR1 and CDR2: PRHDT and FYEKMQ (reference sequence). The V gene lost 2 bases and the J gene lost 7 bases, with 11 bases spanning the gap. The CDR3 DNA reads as TGTGCCAGCAGCTTAAGGGAGGAAGGCGGGGAGCTGTTTTTT. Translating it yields CASSLREEGGELFF.

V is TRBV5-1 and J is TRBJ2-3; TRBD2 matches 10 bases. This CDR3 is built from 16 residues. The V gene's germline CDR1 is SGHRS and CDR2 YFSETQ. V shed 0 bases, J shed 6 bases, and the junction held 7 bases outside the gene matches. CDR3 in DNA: TGCGCCAGCAGCTTGGTAGGTCTAGCGGGGGAGGATACGCAGTATTTT. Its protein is CASSLVGLAGEDTQYF.

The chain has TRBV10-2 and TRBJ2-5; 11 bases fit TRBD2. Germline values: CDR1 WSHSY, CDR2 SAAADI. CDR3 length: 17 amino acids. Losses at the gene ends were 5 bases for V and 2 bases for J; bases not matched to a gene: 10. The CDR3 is CASSLPPGTSGQETQYF. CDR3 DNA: TGCGCCAGCAGTCTGCCCCCCGGGACTAGCGGACAAGAGACCCAGTACTTC.

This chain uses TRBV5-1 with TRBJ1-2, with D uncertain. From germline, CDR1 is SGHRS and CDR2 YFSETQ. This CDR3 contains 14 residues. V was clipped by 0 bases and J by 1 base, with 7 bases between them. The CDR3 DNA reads TGCGCCAGCAGCTTGGCCGAGTATAACTATGGCTACACCTTC. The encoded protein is CASSLAEYNYGYTF.

CDR3 loop: CASSRDRGFQPQHF. The CDR3 coding sequence is TGTGCCAGCAGCCGGGACAGGGGCTTTCAGCCCCAGCATTTT. The chain carries TRBV6-6 and TRBJ1-5, with 10 bases identical to TRBD1. This CDR3 comprises 14 residues. Germline-derived CDR1 and CDR2 are MNHNY and SVGAGI (reference sequence). The ends lost 6 bases at V and 6 bases at J; junction bases unmatched: 5.

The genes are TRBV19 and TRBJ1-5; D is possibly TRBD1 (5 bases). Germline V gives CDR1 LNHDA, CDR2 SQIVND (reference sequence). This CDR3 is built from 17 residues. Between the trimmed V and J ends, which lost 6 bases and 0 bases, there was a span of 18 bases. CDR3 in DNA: TGTGCCAGTAGGACCTTCGTGGGGGATTATAGCAATCAGCCCCAGCATTTT. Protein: CASRTFVGDYSNQPQHF.

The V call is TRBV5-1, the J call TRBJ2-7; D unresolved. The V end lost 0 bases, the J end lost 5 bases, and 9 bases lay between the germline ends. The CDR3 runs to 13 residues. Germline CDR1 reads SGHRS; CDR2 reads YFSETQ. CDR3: CASSLAPLDEQYF. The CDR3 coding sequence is TGCGCCAGCAGCTTGGCCCCCTTGGACGAGCAGTACTTC.

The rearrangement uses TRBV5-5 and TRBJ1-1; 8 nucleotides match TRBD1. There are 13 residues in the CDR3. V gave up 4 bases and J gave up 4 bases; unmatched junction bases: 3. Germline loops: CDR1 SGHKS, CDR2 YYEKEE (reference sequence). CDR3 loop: CASSLTGATEAFF. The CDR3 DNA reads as TGTGCCAGCAGCCTGACAGGGGCCACTGAAGCTTTCTTT.

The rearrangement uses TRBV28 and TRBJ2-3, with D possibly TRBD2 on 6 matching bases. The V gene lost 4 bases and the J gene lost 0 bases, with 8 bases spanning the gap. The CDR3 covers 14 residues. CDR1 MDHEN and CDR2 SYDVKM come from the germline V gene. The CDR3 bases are TGTGCCAGCAGTTCCGGGACTAGCACAGATACGCAGTATTTT. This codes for CASSSGTSTDTQYF.

The CDR3 loop is CASSLLGQKNTGELFF. CDR3 in DNA: TGCGCCAGCAGCTTGTTGGGACAGAAGAACACCGGGGAGCTGTTTTTT. The chain combines TRBV5-1 with TRBJ2-2, with TRBD1 matching 7 bases. The ends lost 1 base at V and 1 base at J; junction bases unmatched: 4. Germline CDR1 is SGHRS and CDR2 is YFSETQ. The CDR3 covers 16 residues.

In DNA, the CDR3 is TGTGCCAGCAGCTTTTACGAGGGCCAGTACAATGAGCAGTTCTTC. Protein product: CASSFYEGQYNEQFF. This chain uses TRBV7-9 with TRBJ2-1; D is perhaps TRBD2 (5 bases). Germline V gene sequence: CDR1 SEHNR, CDR2 FQNEAQ (reference sequence). The CDR3 totals 15 residues. V was clipped by 3 bases and J by 4 bases, with 13 bases between them.

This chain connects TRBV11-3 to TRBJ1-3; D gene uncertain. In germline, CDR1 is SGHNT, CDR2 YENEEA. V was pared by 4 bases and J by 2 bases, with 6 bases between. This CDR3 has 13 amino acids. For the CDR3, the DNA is TGTGCCAGCAGCTGGGGAACTGGAAACACCATATATTTT. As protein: CASSWGTGNTIYF.

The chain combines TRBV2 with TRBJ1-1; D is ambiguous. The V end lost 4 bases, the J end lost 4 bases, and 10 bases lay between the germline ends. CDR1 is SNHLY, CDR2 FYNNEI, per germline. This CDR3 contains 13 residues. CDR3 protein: CASSASGSTEAFF. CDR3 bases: TGTGCCAGCAGTGCGTCAGGCAGCACTGAAGCTTTCTTT.

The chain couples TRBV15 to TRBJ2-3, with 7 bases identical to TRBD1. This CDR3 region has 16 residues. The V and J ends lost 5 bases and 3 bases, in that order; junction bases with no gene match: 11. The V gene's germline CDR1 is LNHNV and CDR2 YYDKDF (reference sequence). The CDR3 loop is CATSGTTGDNTDTQYF. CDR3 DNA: TGTGCCACCAGCGGCACCACAGGGGACAATACAGATACGCAGTATTTT.

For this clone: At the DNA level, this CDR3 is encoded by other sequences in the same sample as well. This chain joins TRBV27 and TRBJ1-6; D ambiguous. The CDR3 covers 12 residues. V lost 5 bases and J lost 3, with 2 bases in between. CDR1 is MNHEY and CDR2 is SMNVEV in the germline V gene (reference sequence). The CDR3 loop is CASSLYNSPLHF. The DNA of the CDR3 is TGTGCCAGCAGTCTCTATAATTCACCCCTCCACTTT.

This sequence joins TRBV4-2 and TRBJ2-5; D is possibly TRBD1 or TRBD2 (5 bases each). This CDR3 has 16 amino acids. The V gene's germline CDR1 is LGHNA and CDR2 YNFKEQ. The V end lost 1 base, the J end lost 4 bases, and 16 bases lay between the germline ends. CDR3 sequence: CASSQVPLEGLETQYF. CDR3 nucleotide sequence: TGTGCCAGCAGCCAAGTCCCCCTTGAGGGGTTAGAGACCCAGTACTTC.

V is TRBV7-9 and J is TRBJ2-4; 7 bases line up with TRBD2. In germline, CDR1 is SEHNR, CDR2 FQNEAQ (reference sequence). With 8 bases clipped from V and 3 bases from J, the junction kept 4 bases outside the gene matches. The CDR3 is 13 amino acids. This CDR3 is CASVGGNKNIQYF. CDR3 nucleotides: TGTGCCAGCGTCGGGGGGAACAAAAACATTCAGTACTTC.

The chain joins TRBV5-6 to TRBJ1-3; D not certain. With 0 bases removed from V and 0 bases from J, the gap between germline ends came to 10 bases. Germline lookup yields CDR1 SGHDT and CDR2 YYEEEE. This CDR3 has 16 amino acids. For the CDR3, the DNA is TGTGCCAGCAGCTTGGTGGGCGGTATCTCTGGAAACACCATATATTTT. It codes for CASSLVGGISGNTIYF.